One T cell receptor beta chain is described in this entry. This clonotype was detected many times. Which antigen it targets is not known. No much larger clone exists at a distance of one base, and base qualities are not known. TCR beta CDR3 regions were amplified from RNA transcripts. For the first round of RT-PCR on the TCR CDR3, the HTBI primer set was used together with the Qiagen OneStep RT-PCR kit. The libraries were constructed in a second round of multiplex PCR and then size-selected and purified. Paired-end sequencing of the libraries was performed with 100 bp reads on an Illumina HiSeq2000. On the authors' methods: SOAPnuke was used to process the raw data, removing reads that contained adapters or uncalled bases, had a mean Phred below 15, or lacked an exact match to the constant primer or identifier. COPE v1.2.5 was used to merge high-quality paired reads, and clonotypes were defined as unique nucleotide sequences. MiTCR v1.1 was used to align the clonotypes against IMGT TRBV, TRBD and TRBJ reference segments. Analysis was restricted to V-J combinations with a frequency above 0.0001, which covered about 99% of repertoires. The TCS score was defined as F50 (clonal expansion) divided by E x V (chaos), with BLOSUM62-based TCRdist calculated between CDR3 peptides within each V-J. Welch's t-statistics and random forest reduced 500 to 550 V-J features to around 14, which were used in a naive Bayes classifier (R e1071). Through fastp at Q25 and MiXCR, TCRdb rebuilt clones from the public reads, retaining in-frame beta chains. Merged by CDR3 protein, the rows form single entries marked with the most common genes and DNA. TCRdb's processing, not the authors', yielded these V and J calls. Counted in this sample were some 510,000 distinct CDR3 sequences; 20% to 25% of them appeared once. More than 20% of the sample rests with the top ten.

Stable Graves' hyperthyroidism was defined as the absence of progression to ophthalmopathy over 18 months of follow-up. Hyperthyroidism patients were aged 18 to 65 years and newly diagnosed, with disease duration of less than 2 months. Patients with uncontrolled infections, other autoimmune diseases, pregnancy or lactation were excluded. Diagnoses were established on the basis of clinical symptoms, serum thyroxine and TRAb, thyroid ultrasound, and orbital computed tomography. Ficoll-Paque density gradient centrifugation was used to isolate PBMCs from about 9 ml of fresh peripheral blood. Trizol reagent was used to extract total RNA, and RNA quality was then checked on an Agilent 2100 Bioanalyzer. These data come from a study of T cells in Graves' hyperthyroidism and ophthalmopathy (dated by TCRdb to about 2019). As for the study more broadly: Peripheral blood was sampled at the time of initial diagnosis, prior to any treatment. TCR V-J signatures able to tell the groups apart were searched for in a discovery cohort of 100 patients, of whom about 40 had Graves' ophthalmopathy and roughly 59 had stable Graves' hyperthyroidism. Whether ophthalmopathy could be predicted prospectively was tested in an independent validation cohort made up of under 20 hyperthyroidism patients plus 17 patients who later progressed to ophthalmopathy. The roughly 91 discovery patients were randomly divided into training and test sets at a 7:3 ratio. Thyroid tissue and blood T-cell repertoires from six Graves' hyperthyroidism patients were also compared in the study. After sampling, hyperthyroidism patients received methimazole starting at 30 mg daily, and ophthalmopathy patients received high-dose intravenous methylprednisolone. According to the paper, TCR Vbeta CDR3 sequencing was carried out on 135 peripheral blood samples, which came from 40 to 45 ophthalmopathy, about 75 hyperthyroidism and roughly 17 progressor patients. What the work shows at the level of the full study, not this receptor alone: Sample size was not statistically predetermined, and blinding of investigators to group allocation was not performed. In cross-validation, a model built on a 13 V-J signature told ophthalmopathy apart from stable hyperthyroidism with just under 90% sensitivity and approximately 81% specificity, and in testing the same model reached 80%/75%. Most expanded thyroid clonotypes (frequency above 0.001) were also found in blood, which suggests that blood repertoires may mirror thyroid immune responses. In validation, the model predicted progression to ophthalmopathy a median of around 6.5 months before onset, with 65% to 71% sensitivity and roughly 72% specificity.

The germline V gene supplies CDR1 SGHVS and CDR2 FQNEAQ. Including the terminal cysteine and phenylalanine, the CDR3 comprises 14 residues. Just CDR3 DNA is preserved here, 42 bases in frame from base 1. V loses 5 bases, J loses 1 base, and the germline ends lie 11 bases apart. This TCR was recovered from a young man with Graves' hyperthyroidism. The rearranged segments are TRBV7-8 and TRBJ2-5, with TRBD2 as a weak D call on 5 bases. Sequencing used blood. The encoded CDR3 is CASSREEAQETQYF. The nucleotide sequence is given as TGTGCCAGCAGCCGCGAGGAGGCCCAAGAGACCCAGTACTTC.